These 6 T cell receptor beta chains share one sample of origin, sequenced in a study of early stage breast cancer tumors. Repertoires were generated with immunoSEQ multiplex PCR, while TCRdb's copy carries only in-frame clones and drops some. Here the sample spans approximately 3,500 clones, just under 70% being singletons. Sequenced input: breast tumor tissue. The receptors were gathered from a middle-aged person with breast cancer.

The chain is built from TRBV29-1 and TRBJ2-1; 10 bases agree with TRBD2. From germline, CDR1 is SQVTM and CDR2 ANQGSEA. The CDR3 has 17 residues. V shed 3 bases, J shed 10 bases, and the junction held 18 bases outside the gene matches. Here the CDR3 reads CSVDEGPLRSGRGEQFF. The DNA for the CDR3 is TGCAGCGTTGATGAGGGGCCACTGAGAAGCGGGAGGGGGGAGCAGTTCTTC.

The chain couples TRBV9 to TRBJ1-2; tentatively, D is TRBD1 (5 bases). This CDR3 contains 14 residues. CDR1 SGDLS and CDR2 YYNGEE come from the germline V gene. V lost 0 bases to trimming and J lost 4 bases, with 10 bases between them. The CDR3 here is CASSVAWGSYGYTF. DNA for the CDR3: TGTGCCAGCAGCGTAGCTTGGGGGAGCTATGGCTACACCTTC.

This clone came up once. V gene TRBV7-2 combines with J gene TRBJ2-3; D remains unclear. This CDR3 is built from 13 residues. Deletions cut 1 base from V and 2 bases from J, with 4 bases between. The germline gives CDR1 SGHTA, CDR2 FQGNSA. CDR3 sequence reads: CASSLGPTDTQYF. DNA for the CDR3: TGTGCCAGCAGCTTAGGCCCCACAGATACGCAGTATTTT.

The rearrangement joins TRBV4-3 to TRBJ2-1; D is possibly TRBD1 (5 bases). Germline V gene lookup returns CDR1 LGHNA and CDR2 YSLEER. V lost 0 bases and J lost 0, with 12 bases in between. The CDR3 contains 17 residues. In DNA, the CDR3 is TGCGCCAGCAGCCAAGATAGGGGCGATCTCTCCTACAATGAGCAGTTCTTC. Amino acids: CASSQDRGDLSYNEQFF.

The chain recombines TRBV4-3 with TRBJ2-1; D unclear. CDR1 and CDR2 (germline): LGHNA, YSLEER. The CDR3 extends over 17 amino acids. V lost 0 bases to trimming and J lost 0 bases, with 12 bases between them. CDR3 sequence: CASSQEPQRSSYNEQFF. Here the CDR3 DNA reads TGCGCCAGCAGCCAAGAACCCCAGCGAAGCTCCTACAATGAGCAGTTCTTC.

This clone was found once. This chain joins TRBV7-9 and TRBJ1-5; D not resolved. Germline CDR1 is SEHNR and CDR2 is FQNEAQ (reference sequence). Trimming removed 3 bases from V and 2 bases from J, with 11 bases in between. This CDR3 is 15 amino acids long. DNA for the CDR3: TGTGCCAGCAGCTTGGAAGGGATGGGCAATCAGCCCCAGCATTTT. Residues: CASSLEGMGNQPQHF.